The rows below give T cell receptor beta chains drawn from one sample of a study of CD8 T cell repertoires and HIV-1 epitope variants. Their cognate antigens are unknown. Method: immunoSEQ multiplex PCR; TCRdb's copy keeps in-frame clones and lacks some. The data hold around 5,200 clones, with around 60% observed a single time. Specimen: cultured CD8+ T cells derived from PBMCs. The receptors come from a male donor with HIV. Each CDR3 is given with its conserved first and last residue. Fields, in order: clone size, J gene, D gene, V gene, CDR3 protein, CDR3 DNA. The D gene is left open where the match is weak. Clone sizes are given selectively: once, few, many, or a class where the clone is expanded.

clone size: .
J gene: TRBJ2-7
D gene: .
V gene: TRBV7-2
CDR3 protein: CASSAYRAVYEQYF
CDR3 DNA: TGTGCCAGCAGCGCCTACAGGGCTGTGTACGAGCAGTACTTC

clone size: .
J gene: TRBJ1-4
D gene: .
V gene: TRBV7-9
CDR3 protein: CASSPTVLGSWREKLFF
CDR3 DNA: TGTGCCAGCAGCCCCACAGTTCTCGGGTCCTGGAGAGAAAAACTGTTTTTT

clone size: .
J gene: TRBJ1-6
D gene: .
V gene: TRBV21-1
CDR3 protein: CASHGVEDAVRNSPLHF
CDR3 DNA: TGTGCCAGCCACGGTGTTGAGGACGCTGTCCGGAATTCACCCCTCCACTTT

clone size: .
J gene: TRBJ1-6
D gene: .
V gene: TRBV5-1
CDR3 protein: CASSLPDPGGSPLHF
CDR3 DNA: TGCGCCAGCAGCTTGCCCGACCCCGGGGGTTCACCCCTCCACTTT

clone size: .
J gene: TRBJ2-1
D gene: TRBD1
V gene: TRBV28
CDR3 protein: CASSAGQAYNEQFF
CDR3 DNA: TGTGCCAGCAGTGCCGGACAGGCTTACAATGAGCAGTTCTTC

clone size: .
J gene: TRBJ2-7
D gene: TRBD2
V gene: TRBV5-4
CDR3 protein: CASSPGRGSSYEQYF
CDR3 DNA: TGTGCCAGCAGCCCGGGGCGGGGGAGCTCCTACGAGCAGTACTTC

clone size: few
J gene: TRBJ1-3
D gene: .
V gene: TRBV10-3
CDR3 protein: CAISESRDTGNTIYF
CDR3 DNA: TGTGCCATCAGTGAGTCACGGGACACTGGAAACACCATATATTTT

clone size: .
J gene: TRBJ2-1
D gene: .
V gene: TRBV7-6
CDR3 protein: CASSPTHPSYEQFF
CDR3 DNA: TGTGCCAGCAGTCCTACTCACCCTAGCTACGAGCAGTTCTTC

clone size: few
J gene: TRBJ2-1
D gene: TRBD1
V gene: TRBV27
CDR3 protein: CASSLGTGYNEQFF
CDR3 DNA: TGTGCCAGCAGTTTAGGGACAGGGTACAATGAGCAGTTCTTC

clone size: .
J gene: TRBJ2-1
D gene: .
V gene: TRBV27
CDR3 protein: CASSSPTSLDNEQFF
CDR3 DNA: TGTGCCAGCAGTTCCCCTACTAGCCTCGACAATGAGCAGTTCTTC

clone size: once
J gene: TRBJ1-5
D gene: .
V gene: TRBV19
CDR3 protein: CASTAEGRSNQPQHF
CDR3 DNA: TGTGCCAGTACCGCGGAGGGGCGCAGCAATCAGCCCCAGCATTTT

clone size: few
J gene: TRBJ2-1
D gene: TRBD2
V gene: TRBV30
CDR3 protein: CAWREPGLAHEQFF
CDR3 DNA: TGTGCCTGGAGGGAACCGGGACTAGCTCATGAGCAGTTCTTC

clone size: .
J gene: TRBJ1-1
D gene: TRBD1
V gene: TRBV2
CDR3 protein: CASRGTGSTEAFF
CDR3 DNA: TGTGCCAGCCGCGGGACAGGGAGTACTGAAGCTTTCTTT

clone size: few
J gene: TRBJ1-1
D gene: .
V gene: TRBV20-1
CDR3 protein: CSARAHTEAFF
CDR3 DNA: TGCAGTGCTCGAGCCCACACTGAAGCTTTCTTT

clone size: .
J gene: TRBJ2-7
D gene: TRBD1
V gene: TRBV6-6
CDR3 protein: CASSMRQGVNEQYF
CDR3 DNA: TGTGCCAGCAGCATGAGACAGGGGGTCAACGAGCAGTACTTC

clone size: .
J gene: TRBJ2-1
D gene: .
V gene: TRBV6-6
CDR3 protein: CASSRPYNEQFF
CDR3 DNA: TGTGCCAGCAGCCGACCCTACAATGAGCAGTTCTTC

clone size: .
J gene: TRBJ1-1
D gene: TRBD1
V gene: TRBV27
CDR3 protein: CASGDRAGNTEAFF
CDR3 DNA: TGTGCCAGCGGGGACAGGGCTGGGAACACTGAAGCTTTCTTT

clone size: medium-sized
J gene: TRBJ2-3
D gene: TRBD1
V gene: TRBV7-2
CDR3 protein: CASSPGQGNTDTQYF
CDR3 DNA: TGTGCCAGCAGCCCAGGACAGGGCAACACAGATACGCAGTATTTT

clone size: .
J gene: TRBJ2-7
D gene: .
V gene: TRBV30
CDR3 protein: CACFSGAEQYF
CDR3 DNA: TGTGCATGTTTTTCGGGGGCCGAGCAGTACTTC

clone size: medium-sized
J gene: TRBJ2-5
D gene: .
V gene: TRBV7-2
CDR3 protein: CASSVTGGEETQYF
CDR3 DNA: TGTGCCAGCAGCGTAACAGGGGGGGAAGAGACCCAGTACTTC

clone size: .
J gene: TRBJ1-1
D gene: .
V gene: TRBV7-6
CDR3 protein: CASSSPRLDRTNTEAFF
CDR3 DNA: TGTGCCAGCAGCTCACCCCGGTTGGACCGGACGAACACTGAAGCTTTCTTT

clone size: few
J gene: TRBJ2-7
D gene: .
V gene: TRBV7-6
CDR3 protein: CASSQGPGDEQYF
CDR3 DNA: TGTGCCAGCAGCCAAGGCCCGGGGGACGAGCAGTACTTC

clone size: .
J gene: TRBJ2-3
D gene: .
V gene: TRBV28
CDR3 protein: CASSLLPSSSVGDTQYF
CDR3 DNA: TGTGCCAGCAGTTTACTACCGTCGTCTAGCGTCGGCGATACGCAGTATTTT

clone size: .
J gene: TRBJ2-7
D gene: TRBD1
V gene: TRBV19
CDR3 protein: CASSIETGDSYEQYF
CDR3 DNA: TGTGCCAGTAGTATTGAGACAGGGGACTCCTACGAGCAGTACTTC

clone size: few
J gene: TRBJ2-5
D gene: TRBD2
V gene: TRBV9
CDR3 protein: CASSVASSGGETQYF
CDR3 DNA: TGTGCCAGCAGCGTAGCTTCGAGCGGGGGGGAGACCCAGTACTTC

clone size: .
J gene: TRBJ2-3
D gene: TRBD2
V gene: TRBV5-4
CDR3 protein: CASSLLGGGTDTQYF
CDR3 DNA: TGTGCCAGCAGCTTGCTGGGCGGGGGAACAGATACGCAGTATTTT

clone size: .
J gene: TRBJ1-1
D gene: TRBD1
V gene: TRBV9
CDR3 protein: CASSGREGAILGTEAFF
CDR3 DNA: TGTGCCAGCAGCGGCAGGGAGGGGGCTATACTAGGCACTGAAGCTTTCTTT

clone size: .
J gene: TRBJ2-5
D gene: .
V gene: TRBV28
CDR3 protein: CASSSATLQETQYF
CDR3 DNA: TGTGCCAGCAGTTCCGCGACACTTCAAGAGACCCAGTACTTC

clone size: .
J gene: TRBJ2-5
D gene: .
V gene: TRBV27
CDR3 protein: CASSLWGSLQETQYF
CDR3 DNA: TGTGCCAGCAGTTTATGGGGGTCCCTCCAAGAGACCCAGTACTTC

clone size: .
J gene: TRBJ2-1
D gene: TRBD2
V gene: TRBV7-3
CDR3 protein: CASSHGLAGEQFF
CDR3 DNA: TGTGCCAGCAGCCACGGACTAGCCGGTGAGCAGTTCTTC

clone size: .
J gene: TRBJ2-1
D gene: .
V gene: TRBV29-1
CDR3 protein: CSVEDRPVNEQFF
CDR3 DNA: TGCAGCGTTGAAGATCGTCCGGTAAATGAGCAGTTCTTC

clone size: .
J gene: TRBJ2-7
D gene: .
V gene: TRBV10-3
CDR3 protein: CASRDPLTYEQYF
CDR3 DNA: TGTGCCAGCCGGGACCCTCTCACCTACGAGCAGTACTTC

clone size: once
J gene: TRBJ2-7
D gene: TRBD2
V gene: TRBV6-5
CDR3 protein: CASSYSTSGASYEQYF
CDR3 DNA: TGTGCCAGCAGTTACTCGACTAGCGGGGCATCCTACGAGCAGTACTTC

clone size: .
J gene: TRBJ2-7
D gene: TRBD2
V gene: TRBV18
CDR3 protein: CASSPGSGSYEQYF
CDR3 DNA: TGTGCCAGCTCACCGGGTAGCGGGTCCTACGAGCAGTACTTC

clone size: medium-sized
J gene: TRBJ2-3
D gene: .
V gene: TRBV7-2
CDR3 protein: CASSSVLATDTQYF
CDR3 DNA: TGTGCCAGCAGCTCCGTACTGGCGACAGATACGCAGTATTTT

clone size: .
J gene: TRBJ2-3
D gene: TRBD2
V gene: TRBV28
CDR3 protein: CASSTTSGRAPDTQYF
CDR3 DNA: TGTGCCAGCAGTACAACTAGCGGGAGGGCCCCAGATACGCAGTATTTT

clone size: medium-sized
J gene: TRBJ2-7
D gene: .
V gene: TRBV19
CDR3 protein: CASSIAGDSLYEQYF
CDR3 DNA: TGTGCCAGTAGTATAGCGGGGGACAGCCTCTACGAGCAGTACTTC

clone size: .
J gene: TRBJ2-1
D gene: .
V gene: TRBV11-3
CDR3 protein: CASSLGLGNEQFF
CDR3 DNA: TGTGCCAGCAGCTTAGGGTTAGGGAATGAGCAGTTCTTC

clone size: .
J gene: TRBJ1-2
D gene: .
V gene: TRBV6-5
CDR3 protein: CASSFSTVDGYTF
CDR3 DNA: TGTGCCAGCAGTTTTTCGACGGTAGATGGCTACACCTTC